Listed below are T cell receptor beta chains from one sample, sequenced in a study of regulatory T cells in long-lasting Graves disease. TCRdb reprocessed the multiplex PCR reads with MiXCR, giving one entry per CDR3 protein. The sample has about half a million distinct CDR3 sequences; 22% are singletons. The starting material was peripheral blood mononuclear cells (PBMCs), obtained when the disease was refractory, from a patient treated with antithyroid drugs. Receptor source: a female donor with Graves disease. CDR3s include the opening cysteine and the closing phenylalanine or tryptophan. A D gene is named only where the DNA matches it firmly. Only part of the rows carry a size: once, few, many, or a class if the clone is expanded.

TRBJ2-6 | TRBD2 | TRBV9 | - | CASSVGGLAGDSSGANVLTF | TGTGCCAGCAGCGTAGGTGGCCTAGCGGGGGATAGCTCTGGGGCCAACGTCCTGACTTTC
TRBJ2-1 | TRBD2 | TRBV12-5 | - | CASGQWGGSYNEQFF | TGTGCTAGTGGCCAATGGGGAGGGTCCTACAATGAGCAGTTCTTC
TRBJ2-7 | - | TRBV28 | - | CASSRAAGGSYEQYF | TGTGCCAGCAGTCGGGCCGCCGGGGGCTCCTACGAGCAGTACTTC
TRBJ1-1 | - | TRBV27 | - | CASSLSTRGSTEAFF | TGTGCCAGCAGTTTGTCTACTCGGGGGAGCACTGAAGCTTTCTTT
TRBJ2-5 | - | TRBV11-2 | many | CASSPGTRWEETQYF | TGTGCCAGCAGCCCCGGGACCCGGTGGGAGGAGACCCAGTACTTC
TRBJ1-1 | - | TRBV20-1 | - | CSARPPVSGLNTEAFF | TGCAGTGCTAGACCCCCTGTTTCAGGGCTGAACACTGAAGCTTTCTTT
TRBJ2-7 | - | TRBV6-2/TRBV6-3 | - | CASSYSPASISSYEQYF | TGTGCCAGCAGTTATTCTCCCGCTAGTATCTCCTCCTACGAGCAGTACTTC
TRBJ2-7 | - | TRBV11-1 | - | CASSLAGAREYEQYF | TGTGCCAGCAGCTTAGCGGGGGCGAGGGAATACGAGCAGTACTTC
TRBJ1-1 | - | TRBV18 | many | CASSPQGGNTEAFF | TGTGCCAGCTCACCCCAGGGAGGGAACACTGAAGCTTTCTTT
TRBJ1-2 | - | TRBV28 | many | CASSFDINYGYTFGSAGYGYTF | -